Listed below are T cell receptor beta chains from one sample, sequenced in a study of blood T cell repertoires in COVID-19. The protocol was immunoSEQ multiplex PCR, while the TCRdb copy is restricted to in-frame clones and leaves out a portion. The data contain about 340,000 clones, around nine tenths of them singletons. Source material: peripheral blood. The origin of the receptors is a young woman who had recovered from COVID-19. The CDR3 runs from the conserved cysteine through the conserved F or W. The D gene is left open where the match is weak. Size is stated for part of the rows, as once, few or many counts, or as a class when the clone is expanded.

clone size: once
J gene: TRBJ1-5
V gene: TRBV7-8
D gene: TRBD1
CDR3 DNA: TGTGCCAGCAGCCCAAGGGACAGGAATAGCAATCAGCCCCAGCATTTT
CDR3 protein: CASSPRDRNSNQPQHF

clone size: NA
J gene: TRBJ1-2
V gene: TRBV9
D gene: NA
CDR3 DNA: TGTGCCAGCAGCGTAATCGCGGATTTCTATGGCTACACCTTC
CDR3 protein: CASSVIADFYGYTF

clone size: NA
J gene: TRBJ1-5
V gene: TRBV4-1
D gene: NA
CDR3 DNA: TGCGCCAGCAGCCAAGGGGAGGGGGGCAATCAGCCCCAGCATTTT
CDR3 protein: CASSQGEGGNQPQHF

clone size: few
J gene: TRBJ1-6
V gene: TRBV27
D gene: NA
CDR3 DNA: TGTGCCAGCAGTTTGTCCCGGCGCCCCTCGGAGCATTCACCCCTCCACTTT
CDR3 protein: CASSLSRRPSEHSPLHF

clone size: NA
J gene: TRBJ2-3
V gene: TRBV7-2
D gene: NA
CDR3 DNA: TGTGCCAGCAGCTTAGTTATCGCAGATACGCAGTATTTT
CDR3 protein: CASSLVIADTQYF

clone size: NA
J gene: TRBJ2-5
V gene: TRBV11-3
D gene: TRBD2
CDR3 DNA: TGTGCCAGCAGCTTAACTAGCGGGACAGAGACCCAGTACTTC
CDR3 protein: CASSLTSGTETQYF

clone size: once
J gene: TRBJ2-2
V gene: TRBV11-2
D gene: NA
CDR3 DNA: TGTGCCAGCAGCCCCTGGCCATCCGGGGAGCTGTTTTTT
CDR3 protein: CASSPWPSGELFF

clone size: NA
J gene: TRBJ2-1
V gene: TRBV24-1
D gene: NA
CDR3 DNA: TGTGCCACCAGGAAAGGGACTGGCTCCTACAATGAGCAGTTCTTC
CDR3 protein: CATRKGTGSYNEQFF

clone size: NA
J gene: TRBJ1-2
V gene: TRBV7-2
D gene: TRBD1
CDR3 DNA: TGTGCCAGCAGCTGGAGGGACAGCCCGTATGGCTACACCTTC
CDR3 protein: CASSWRDSPYGYTF

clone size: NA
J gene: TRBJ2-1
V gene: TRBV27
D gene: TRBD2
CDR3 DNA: TGTGCCAGCAGCCGGCTGGGACTAGCAGACGACAATGAGCAGTTCTTC
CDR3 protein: CASSRLGLADDNEQFF

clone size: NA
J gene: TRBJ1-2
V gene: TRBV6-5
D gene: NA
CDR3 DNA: TGTGCCAGCAGCCGTACCGGGACAAGTCCGTATGGCTACACCTTC
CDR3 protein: CASSRTGTSPYGYTF

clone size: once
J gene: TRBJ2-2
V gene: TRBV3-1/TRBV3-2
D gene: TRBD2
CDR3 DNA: TGTGCCAGCAGATCGCCGGGACTAGCGGGAGTAGGCGGGGAGCTGTTTTTT
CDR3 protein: CASRSPGLAGVGGELFF

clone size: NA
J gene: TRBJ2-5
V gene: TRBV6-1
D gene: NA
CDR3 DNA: TGTGCCAGCAGTGAAGGGTATGCAGGATTTGTGACCCAGTACTTC
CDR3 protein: CASSEGYAGFVTQYF

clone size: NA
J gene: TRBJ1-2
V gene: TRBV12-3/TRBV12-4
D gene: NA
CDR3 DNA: TGTGCCAGCGAAAGGACAGTGGGCTATGGCTACACCTTC
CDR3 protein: CASERTVGYGYTF

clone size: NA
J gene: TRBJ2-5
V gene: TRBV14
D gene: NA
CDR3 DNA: TGTGCCAGCAGCCACCTTGGTGGCAGGCAAGAGACCCAGTACTTC
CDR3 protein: CASSHLGGRQETQYF

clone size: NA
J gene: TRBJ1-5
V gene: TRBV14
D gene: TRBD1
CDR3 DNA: TGTGCCAGCAGCCAAGATTTTTTTTGGACAGGGCAGATGCAGCCCCAGCATTTT
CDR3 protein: CASSQDFFWTGQMQPQHF

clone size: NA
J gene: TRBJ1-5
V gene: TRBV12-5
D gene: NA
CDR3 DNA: TGTGCTAGTGGGGGTCGCAGGGCAGACCAGCCCCAGCATTTT
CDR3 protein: CASGGRRADQPQHF